One TCR beta chain is described in this entry. Its antigen is not known. The record originates from a study of CD8 T cells in ankylosing spondylitis. General study findings and limits: Some of these motif variants have turned up before, in reports on reactive arthritis synovial fluid and blood. The clones that were linked to disease were reported to be significantly enriched in matched synovial fluid samples from ankylosing spondylitis patients.

Trimming cost V 0 bases and J 0 bases, with 9 bases left between them. The CDR3 is made up of 16 amino acids. The germline V gene encodes CDR1 SGHTA and CDR2 FQGNSA. TCR beta libraries were made by quantitative 5'-RACE with molecular barcodes. TCRdb independently ran MiXCR on the 5' RACE reads; one entry per CDR3 protein. The sample shows roughly 250,000 distinct CDR3 sequences, over 9.5% of them seen only once. The TCR comes from a male donor with ankylosing spondylitis or in good health (not recorded which). The chain combines TRBV7-2 with TRBJ2-1, with a possible D match to TRBD2 (5 bases). The specimen sequenced was blood, either unsorted or a sorted T cell fraction (not recorded which). The CDR3 protein is CASSLASGYSYNEQFF. For the CDR3, the DNA is TGTGCCAGCAGCTTAGCCAGCGGCTACTCCTACAATGAGCAGTTCTTC.